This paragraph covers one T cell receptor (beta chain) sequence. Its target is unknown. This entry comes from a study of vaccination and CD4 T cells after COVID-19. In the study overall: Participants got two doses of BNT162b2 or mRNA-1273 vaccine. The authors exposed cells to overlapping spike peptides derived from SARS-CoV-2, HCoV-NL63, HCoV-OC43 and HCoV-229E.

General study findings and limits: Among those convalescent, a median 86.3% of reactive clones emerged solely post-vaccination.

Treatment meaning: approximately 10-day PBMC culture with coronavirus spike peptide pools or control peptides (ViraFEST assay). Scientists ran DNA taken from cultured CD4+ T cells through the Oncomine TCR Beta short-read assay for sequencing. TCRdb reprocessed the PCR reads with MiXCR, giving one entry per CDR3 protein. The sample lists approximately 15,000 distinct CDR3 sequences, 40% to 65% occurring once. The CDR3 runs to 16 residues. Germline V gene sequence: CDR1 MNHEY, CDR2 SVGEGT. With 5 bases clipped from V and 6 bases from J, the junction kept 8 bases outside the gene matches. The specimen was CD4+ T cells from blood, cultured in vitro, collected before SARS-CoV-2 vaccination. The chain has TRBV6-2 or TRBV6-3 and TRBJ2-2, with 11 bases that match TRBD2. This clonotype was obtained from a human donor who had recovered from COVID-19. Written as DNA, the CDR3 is TGTGCCAGCAGTGTAGCGGGAGGGCGTTGGGCCGGGGAGCTGTTTTTT. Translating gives CASSVAGGRWAGELFF.